This T cell receptor (beta chain) came from a study of Graves' ophthalmopathy and Graves' hyperthyroidism. Study-level points and caveats: The model predicted ophthalmopathy progression with roughly 70% sensitivity and around 72% specificity.

Out of roughly 9.3 ml of fresh peripheral blood, PBMCs were obtained. J lost 5 bases, V lost 6 bases, and 12 bases had no gene match. The CDR3 totals 16 residues. CDR1 DFQATT and CDR2 SNEGSKA come from the germline V gene (reference sequence). RNA transcripts were the template, and TCR beta CDR3 regions were amplified from them. After a first-round RT-PCR with HTBI primers, a second-round multiplex PCR was run. TCRdb processed the multiplex PCR reads anew with MiXCR; each CDR3 protein has one entry. The repertoire includes 500,000 to 700,000 distinct CDR3 sequences, around a fifth of them detected once, and approximately 7% sits in the top ten. About this clonotype itself: The antigen remains undetermined.

This chain joins TRBV20-1 and TRBJ2-5; 13 nucleotides align to TRBD2. Sequences were obtained from peripheral blood. This TCR was sampled from a woman in her late teens or twenties with stable Graves' hyperthyroidism. Some clones in this sample may be carry-over from other donors' samples. CDR3 loop: CSAQSWTSGSAETQYF. The CDR3 region has the DNA TGCAGTGCCCAGAGTTGGACTAGCGGGAGTGCGGAGACCCAGTACTTC.